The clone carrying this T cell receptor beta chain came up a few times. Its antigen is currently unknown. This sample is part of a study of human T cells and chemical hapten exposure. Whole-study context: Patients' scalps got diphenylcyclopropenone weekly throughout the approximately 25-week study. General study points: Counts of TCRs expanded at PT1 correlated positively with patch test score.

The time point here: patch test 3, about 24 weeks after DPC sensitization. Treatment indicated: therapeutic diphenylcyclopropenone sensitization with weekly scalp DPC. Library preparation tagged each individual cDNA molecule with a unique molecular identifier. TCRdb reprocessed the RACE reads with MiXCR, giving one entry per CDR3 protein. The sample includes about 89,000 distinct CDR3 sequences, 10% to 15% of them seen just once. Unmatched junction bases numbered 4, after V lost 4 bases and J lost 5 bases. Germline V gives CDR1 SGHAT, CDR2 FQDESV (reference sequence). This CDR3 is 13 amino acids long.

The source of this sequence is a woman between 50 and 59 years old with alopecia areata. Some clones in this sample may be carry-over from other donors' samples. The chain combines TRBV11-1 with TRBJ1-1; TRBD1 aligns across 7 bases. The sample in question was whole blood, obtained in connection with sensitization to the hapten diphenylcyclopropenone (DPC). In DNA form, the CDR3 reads TGTGCCAGCAGCTACAGGGGATGGACTGAAGCTTTCTTT. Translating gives CASSYRGWTEAFF.